The next 26 T cell receptor beta chains were all read from a single sample in a study of human T cells and chemical hapten exposure. Time point reported: patch test 1, 2 weeks after DPC sensitization. The treatment here: therapeutic diphenylcyclopropenone sensitization with weekly scalp DPC. TCRdb re-called the RACE reads through MiXCR, storing one row per CDR3 protein. The sample carries 75,000 to 95,000 distinct CDR3 sequences, 12% recorded once. The sequencing here drew on whole blood, taken in connection with sensitization to the hapten diphenylcyclopropenone (DPC). These receptors all come from a woman aged 55 to 70 with alopecia areata. Some clones in this sample may be carry-over from other donors' samples.

This sequence joins TRBV27 and TRBJ2-5; 7 bases are shared with TRBD1. Germline V lookup: CDR1 MNHEY, CDR2 SMNVEV (reference sequence). CDR3 length equals 15 residues. The trim removed 5 bases at V and 1 base at J, leaving 7 bases unmatched. The CDR3: CASSPLGTAQETQYF. In DNA, the CDR3 is TGTGCCAGCAGTCCATTAGGGACAGCCCAAGAGACCCAGTACTTC.

This clonotype was recorded a few times. The chain recombines TRBV20-1 with TRBJ1-1, with a weak D call TRBD1 (6 bases). CDR1 is DFQATT and CDR2 is SNEGSKA in the germline V gene (reference sequence). V gave up 6 bases and J gave up 3 bases, with 14 bases separating them. The CDR3 contains 13 residues. Written as DNA, the CDR3 is TGCAGTGCCAAAGCTAACAGGGACACTGAAGCTTTCTTT. It specifies CSAKANRDTEAFF.

This clonotype was seen many times. This chain links TRBV6-5 with TRBJ2-7, with a weak D call TRBD1 (5 bases). CDR3 size: 15 residues. Trimming shortened V by 0 bases and J by 1 base, and 10 bases separated the two germline ends. In germline, CDR1 is MNHEY, CDR2 SVGAGI. The CDR3 nucleotides read TGTGCCAGCAGTTACTCGGCAGGGTTTTCCTACGAGCAGTACTTC. It specifies CASSYSAGFSYEQYF.

This clonotype was counted a few times. The rearrangement uses TRBV7-6 and TRBJ2-1; 8 bases are shared with TRBD1. The CDR3 covers 14 residues. In germline, CDR1 is SGHVS, CDR2 FNYEAQ. J gave up 5 bases and V 4 bases, and 4 bases lay outside the gene matches. The CDR3 is CASSSGQGNNEQFF. The CDR3 DNA reads TGTGCCAGCAGCTCCGGACAGGGTAACAATGAGCAGTTCTTC.

This clonotype came up many times. The chain recombines TRBV20-1 with TRBJ1-2; no clear D. This CDR3 region has 12 residues. V lost 4 bases, J lost 5 bases, and 11 bases lay in between. The germline CDR1 and CDR2 sequences are DFQATT and SNEGSKA (reference sequence). Written as DNA, the CDR3 is TGCAGTGCTACGACTGGGAGATATGGCTACACCTTC. As protein: CSATTGRYGYTF.

This clonotype was found many times. The chain is built from TRBV6-5 and TRBJ1-1, with 7 bases lining up with TRBD1. V dropped 5 bases and J dropped 0; count of bases not matched to a gene: 6. Looked up from germline, CDR1 is MNHEY and CDR2 is SVGAGI. This CDR3 has 15 residues. The CDR3 reads CASSPRQGLNTEAFF. The DNA of the CDR3 is TGTGCCAGCAGTCCTAGACAGGGCTTGAACACTGAAGCTTTCTTT.

This clonotype was recorded once. The chain is built from TRBV20-1 and TRBJ1-6, with no clear D. The length of the CDR3 is 14 residues. The germline V gene encodes CDR1 DFQATT and CDR2 SNEGSKA (reference sequence). V lost 4 bases and J lost 5, with 12 bases in between. CDR3 loop: CSATGRADNSPLHF. The CDR3 DNA follows: TGCAGTGCTACCGGGAGGGCAGATAATTCACCCCTCCACTTT.

This clonotype is labeled medium-sized. The chain joins TRBV6-1 to TRBJ2-1; tentatively, D is TRBD1 (5 bases). Germline CDR1 is MNHNS and CDR2 is SASEGT. Trimming removed 4 bases from V and 1 base from J, with 8 bases in between. The CDR3 extends over 14 amino acids. For the CDR3, the DNA is TGTGCCAGCAGTGGCAGGGTGTCCTACAATGAGCAGTTCTTC. It is translated as CASSGRVSYNEQFF.

CDR3: CASSASGGAVDTQYF. Written as DNA, the CDR3 is TGTGCCAGCAGCGCAAGCGGGGGGGCGGTAGATACGCAGTATTTT. The chain uses TRBV9 and TRBJ2-3; 10 nucleotides match TRBD2. J was trimmed by 5 bases and V by 3 bases; bases with no gene match: 6. Germline V gives CDR1 SGDLS, CDR2 YYNGEE. The CDR3 is made up of 15 amino acids.

The chain is built from TRBV4-1 and TRBJ1-1; D might be TRBD1 (5 bases). Germline assignment: CDR1 MGHRA and CDR2 YSYEKL. V was cut by 3 bases and J by 1 base, with 9 bases left in between. This CDR3 comprises 14 residues. The CDR3 loop reads CASSQGERNTEAFF. The DNA of the CDR3 is TGCGCCAGCAGCCAGGGGGAGAGGAACACTGAAGCTTTCTTT.

This clonotype has at least ten counts. J is TRBJ2-1 and V is TRBV10-2; possible D gene TRBD1, 6 bases. This CDR3 has 15 amino acids. Germline lookup yields CDR1 WSHSY and CDR2 SAAADI. Trimming took off 6 bases at V and 6 bases at J, with 18 bases between the two ends. This CDR3 is CASRRVTGPGNEQFF. CDR3 DNA sequence: TGCGCCAGCAGGAGGGTTACAGGGCCCGGCAATGAGCAGTTCTTC.

This clonotype was observed a handful of times. The chain is built from TRBV20-1 and TRBJ1-4; D remains ambiguous. This CDR3 is built from 14 residues. V was shortened by 1 base and J by 6 bases, with 12 bases between the two germline ends. Germline V gene sequence: CDR1 DFQATT, CDR2 SNEGSKA (reference sequence). The CDR3 DNA sequence: TGCAGTGCTAGAGTCGGCAGGAGCGATGAAAAACTGTTTTTT. Its protein product is CSARVGRSDEKLFF.

This sequence joins TRBV5-4 and TRBJ2-1; 9 nucleotides align to TRBD1. Germline-derived CDR1 and CDR2 are SGHNT and YYREEE (reference sequence). J gave up 8 bases and V 4 bases, and 10 bases lay outside the gene matches. The CDR3 loop spans 15 amino acids. The CDR3 sequence is CASSGGGQGIYEQFF. The CDR3 DNA reads as TGTGCCAGCAGCGGGGGGGGACAGGGTATTTATGAGCAGTTCTTC.

In this sample, this clonotype turned up a few times. The chain is built from TRBV4-1 and TRBJ2-7; 12 nucleotides line up with TRBD1. The CDR3 has 15 residues. CDR1 MGHRA and CDR2 YSYEKL come from the germline V gene. The ends lost 0 bases at V and 7 bases at J; junction bases unmatched: 4. The CDR3 DNA sequence: TGCGCCAGCAGCCAAGAAGGGACAGGGGGCAAAGAGCAGTACTTC. Its protein is CASSQEGTGGKEQYF.

There are many counts of this clonotype. The genes are TRBV7-3 and TRBJ2-7; 10 bases map to TRBD1. After removal of 3 bases from V and 2 bases from J, the junction contained 4 bases not matched to a gene. The CDR3 is 15 amino acids. Per germline, CDR1 SGHTA and CDR2 FQGTGA. The CDR3 protein is CASSFGTGAPYEQYF. CDR3 DNA: TGTGCCAGCAGCTTCGGGACAGGGGCCCCCTACGAGCAGTACTTC.

This clonotype was observed at least ten times. The V gene is TRBV7-6, the J gene TRBJ1-2; 7 bases are a match to TRBD1. Looked up from germline, CDR1 is SGHVS and CDR2 is FNYEAQ. V gave up 5 bases and J gave up 8 bases; unmatched junction bases: 14. The CDR3 runs 15 residues. The CDR3 DNA follows: TGTGCCAGCAGCGAACTCCAGATACAGGGGTACGGCTACACCTTC. It is translated as CASSELQIQGYGYTF.

This clonotype was counted many times. V gene TRBV3-1 combines with J gene TRBJ2-2; D ambiguous. This CDR3 has 14 amino acids. The germline gives CDR1 LGHDT, CDR2 YNNKEL (reference sequence). Trimming stripped 0 bases from V and 5 bases from J, with 7 bases between. The chain's CDR3 is CASSQDLGTGELFF. CDR3 sequence (DNA): TGTGCCAGCAGCCAAGACTTGGGGACCGGGGAGCTGTTTTTT.

This clonotype has more than one count but fewer than ten. V usage is TRBV7-2 and J usage is TRBJ1-5, with D unresolved. Germline V lookup: CDR1 SGHTA, CDR2 FQGNSA. The CDR3 length is 12 residues. V lost 4 bases, J lost 5 bases, and 6 bases lay in between. The CDR3 here is CASSSTDQPQHF. CDR3 DNA: TGTGCCAGCAGCTCCACGGATCAGCCCCAGCATTTT. Looking up the rest from reference TRBV7-2 and TRBJ1-5 gives the full variable domain: GAGVSQSPSNKVTEKGKDVELRCDPISGHTALYWYRQSLGQGLEFLIYFQGNSAPDKSGLPSDRFSAERTGGSVSTLTIQRTQQEDSAVYLCASSSTDQPQHFGDGTRLSIL.

The chain combines TRBV11-1 with TRBJ2-3; TRBD2 matches 7 bases. V shed 5 bases, J shed 6 bases, and the junction held 11 bases outside the gene matches. CDR3 length equals 15 residues. Looked up from germline, CDR1 is SGHAT and CDR2 is FQDESV (reference sequence). CDR3 sequence reads: CASSRLAVPRDTQYF. The CDR3 DNA sequence: TGTGCCAGCAGCCGCCTAGCGGTTCCCCGGGATACGCAGTATTTT. Full variable domain (remainder filled in from reference TRBV11-1 and TRBJ2-3): EAEVAQSPRYKITEKSQAVAFWCDPISGHATLYWYRQILGQGPELLVQFQDESVVDDSQLPKDRFSAERLKGVDSTLKIQPAELGDSAMYLCASSRLAVPRDTQYFGPGTRLTVL.

This clonotype was seen at least ten times. J is TRBJ2-1 and V is TRBV7-9; D call uncertain. Germline V gene sequence: CDR1 SEHNR, CDR2 FQNEAQ (reference sequence). The V end was cut by 6 bases, the J end by 0 bases, with 12 bases between. The CDR3 consists of 15 residues. The CDR3 DNA reads TGTGCCAGCAGGGAAGACACGAGCTCCTACAATGAGCAGTTCTTC. Translation gives CASREDTSSYNEQFF.

This clonotype appeared a few times. V gene TRBV5-1 combines with J gene TRBJ1-1; maybe TRBD1 (5 bases). There are 15 residues in the CDR3. The V end lost 2 bases, the J end lost 0 bases, and 11 bases lay between the germline ends. From germline, CDR1 is SGHRS and CDR2 YFSETQ. CDR3: CASSLEGVMNTEAFF. The CDR3 DNA sequence: TGCGCCAGCAGCTTAGAAGGGGTGATGAACACTGAAGCTTTCTTT.

The table lists this clonotype with many counts. The J gene is TRBJ1-5, the V gene TRBV12-3 or TRBV12-4, with 9 bases lining up with TRBD1. The CDR3 runs to 15 residues. Trimming removed 6 bases from V and 6 bases from J; junction bases left unmatched: 9. Here the CDR3 DNA reads TGTGCCAGCAGCCCCGCGGGACAGGGCTCTCAGCCCCAGCATTTT. It yields the protein CASSPAGQGSQPQHF.

The V call is TRBV6-6, the J call TRBJ1-4, with 9 bases lining up with TRBD1. V dropped 6 bases and J dropped 1; count of bases not matched to a gene: 9. The CDR3 consists of 17 residues. Germline values: CDR1 MNHNY, CDR2 SVGAGI (reference sequence). The CDR3 region has the DNA TGTGCCAGCAGATTCACCGGGACAGGGATAACTAATGAAAAACTGTTTTTT. Translated, it gives CASRFTGTGITNEKLFF.

This clonotype was counted at least ten times. V gene TRBV7-9 combines with J gene TRBJ1-1, with D perhaps matching TRBD1 (6 bases). The CDR3 runs 16 residues. Germline-derived CDR1 and CDR2 are SEHNR and FQNEAQ (reference sequence). Between the trimmed V and J ends, which lost 4 bases and 1 base, there was a span of 16 bases. Written as DNA, the CDR3 is TGTGCCAGCAGCTCCTACAGGGATCAACCGAACACTGAAGCTTTCTTT. It translates to CASSSYRDQPNTEAFF.

This clonotype has ten or more counts. The chain couples TRBV29-1 to TRBJ1-1, with 8 bases aligning to TRBD1. The CDR3 has 13 amino acids. Germline CDR1 is SQVTM and CDR2 is ANQGSEA. The ends lost 0 bases at V and 11 bases at J; junction bases unmatched: 8. The CDR3 nucleotides read TGCAGCGTTGAAGATCTCTGGGACAGGTTGGCTTTCTTT. Residues: CSVEDLWDRLAFF. The variable domain in full, with the rest retrieved from reference TRBV29-1 and TRBJ1-1, is SAVISQKPSRDICQRGTSLTIQCQVDSQVTMMFWYRQQPGQSLTLIATANQGSEATYESGFVIDKFPISRPNLTFSTLTVSNMSPEDSSIYLCSVEDLWDRLAFFGQGTRLTVV.

The sample holds many counts of this clonotype. The V and J genes are TRBV12-3 or TRBV12-4 and TRBJ2-7; TRBD1 or TRBD2 may be the D gene (5 bases each). Trimming shortened V by 2 bases and J by 5 bases, and 13 bases separated the two germline ends. The CDR3 covers 14 residues. The CDR3 spells CASSLYTGGNEQYF. The DNA of the CDR3 is TGTGCCAGCAGTTTATATACAGGAGGAAACGAGCAGTACTTC.